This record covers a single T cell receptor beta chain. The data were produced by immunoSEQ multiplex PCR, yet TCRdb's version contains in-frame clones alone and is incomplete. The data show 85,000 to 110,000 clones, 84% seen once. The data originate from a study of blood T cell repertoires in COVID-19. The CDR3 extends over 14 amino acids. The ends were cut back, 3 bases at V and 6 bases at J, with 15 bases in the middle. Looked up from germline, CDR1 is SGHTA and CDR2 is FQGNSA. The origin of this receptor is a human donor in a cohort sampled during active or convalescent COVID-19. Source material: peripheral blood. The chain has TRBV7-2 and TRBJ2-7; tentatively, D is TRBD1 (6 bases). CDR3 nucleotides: TGTGCCAGCAGCTTGGCGAGGGCAGGGGCCGAGCAGTACTTC. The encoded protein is CASSLARAGAEQYF.